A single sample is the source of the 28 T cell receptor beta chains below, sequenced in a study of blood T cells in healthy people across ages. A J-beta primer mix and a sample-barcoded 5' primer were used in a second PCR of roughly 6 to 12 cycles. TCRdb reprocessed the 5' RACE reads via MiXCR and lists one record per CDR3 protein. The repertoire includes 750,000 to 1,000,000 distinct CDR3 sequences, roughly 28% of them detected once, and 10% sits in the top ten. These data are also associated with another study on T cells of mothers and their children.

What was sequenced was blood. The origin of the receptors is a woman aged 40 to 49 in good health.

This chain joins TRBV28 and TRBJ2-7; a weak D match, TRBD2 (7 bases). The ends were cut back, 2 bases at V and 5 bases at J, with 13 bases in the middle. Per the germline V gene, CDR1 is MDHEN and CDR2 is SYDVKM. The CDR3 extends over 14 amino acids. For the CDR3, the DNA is TGTGCCAGCAGTTTACTAGCGGACAGTCACGAGCAGTACTTC. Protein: CASSLLADSHEQYF. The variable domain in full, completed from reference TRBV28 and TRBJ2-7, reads DVKVTQSSRYLVKRTGEKVFLECVQDMDHENMFWYRQDPGLGLRLIYFSYDVKMKEKGDIPEGYSVSREKKERFSLILESASTNQTSMYLCASSLLADSHEQYFGPGTRLTVT.

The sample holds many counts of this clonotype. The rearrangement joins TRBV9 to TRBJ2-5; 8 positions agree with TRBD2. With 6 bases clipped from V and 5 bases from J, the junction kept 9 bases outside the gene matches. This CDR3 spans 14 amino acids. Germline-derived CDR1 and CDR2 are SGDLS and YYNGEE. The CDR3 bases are TGTGCCAGCAATGGCGGGGGGCCCCGGGAGACCCAGTACTTC. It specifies CASNGGGPRETQYF.

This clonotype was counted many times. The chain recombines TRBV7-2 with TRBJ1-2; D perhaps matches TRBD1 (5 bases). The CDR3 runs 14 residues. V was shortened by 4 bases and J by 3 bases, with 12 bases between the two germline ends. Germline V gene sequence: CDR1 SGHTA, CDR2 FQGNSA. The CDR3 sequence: CASSSLGVYYGYTF. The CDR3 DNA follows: TGTGCCAGCAGCTCCCTGGGGGTATACTATGGCTACACCTTC.

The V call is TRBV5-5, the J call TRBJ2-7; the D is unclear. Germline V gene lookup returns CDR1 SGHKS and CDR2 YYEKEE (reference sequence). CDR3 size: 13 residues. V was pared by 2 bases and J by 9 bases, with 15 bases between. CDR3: CASSFGTYDGQYF. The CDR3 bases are TGTGCCAGCAGCTTCGGAACCTACGACGGGCAGTACTTC. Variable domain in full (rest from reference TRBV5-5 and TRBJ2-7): DAGVTQSPTHLIKTRGQQVTLRCSPISGHKSVSWYQQVLGQGPQFIFQYYEKEERGRGNFPDRFSARQFPNYSSELNVNALLLGDSALYLCASSFGTYDGQYFGPGTRLTVT.

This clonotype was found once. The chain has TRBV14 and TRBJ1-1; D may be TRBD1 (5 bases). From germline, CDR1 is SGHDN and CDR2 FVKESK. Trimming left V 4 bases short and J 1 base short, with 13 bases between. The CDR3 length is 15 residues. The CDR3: CASSLYLGTNTEAFF. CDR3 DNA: TGTGCCAGCAGCCTCTATTTGGGGACGAACACTGAAGCTTTCTTT.

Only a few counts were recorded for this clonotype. This CDR3 reads CSAAAGQGLAGTNYGYTF. CDR3 DNA sequence: TGCAGTGCAGCGGCCGGACAGGGGTTAGCGGGTACTAACTATGGCTACACCTTC. The chain links TRBV20-1 to TRBJ1-2; 9 nucleotides match TRBD1. The CDR3 extends over 18 amino acids. Trimming removed 6 bases from V and 0 bases from J; junction bases left unmatched: 17. From germline, CDR1 is DFQATT and CDR2 SNEGSKA (reference sequence).

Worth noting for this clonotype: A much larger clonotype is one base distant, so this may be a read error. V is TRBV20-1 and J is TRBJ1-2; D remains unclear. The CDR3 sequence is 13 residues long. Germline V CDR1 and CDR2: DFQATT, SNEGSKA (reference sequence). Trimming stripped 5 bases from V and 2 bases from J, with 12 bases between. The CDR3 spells CSARAGENYGYTF. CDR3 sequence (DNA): TGCAGTGCTCGGGCCGGGGAGAACTATGGCTACACCTTC.

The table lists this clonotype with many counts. The DNA for the CDR3 is TGTGCCAGCAGTATGACAGGACCTTATGGCTACACCTTC. This translates into CASSMTGPYGYTF. The chain recombines TRBV12-3 or TRBV12-4 with TRBJ1-2; D perhaps matches TRBD1 (6 bases). V shed 5 bases and J shed 5 bases, with 12 bases lying between them. The CDR3 contains 13 residues.

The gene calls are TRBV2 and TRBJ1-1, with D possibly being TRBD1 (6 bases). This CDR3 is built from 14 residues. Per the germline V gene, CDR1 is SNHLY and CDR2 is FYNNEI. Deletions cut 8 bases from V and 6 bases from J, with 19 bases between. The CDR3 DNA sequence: TGTGCCAGCGTACTGATTAAGGACAGTCCTGAAGCTTTCTTT. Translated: CASVLIKDSPEAFF.

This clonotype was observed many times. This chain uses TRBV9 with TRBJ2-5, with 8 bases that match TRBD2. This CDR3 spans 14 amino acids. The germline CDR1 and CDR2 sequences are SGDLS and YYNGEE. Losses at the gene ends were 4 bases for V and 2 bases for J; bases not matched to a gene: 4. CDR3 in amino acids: CASSPGGGQETQYF. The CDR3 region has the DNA TGTGCCAGCAGCCCCGGGGGGGGACAAGAGACCCAGTACTTC. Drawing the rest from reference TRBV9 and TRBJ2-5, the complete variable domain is DSGVTQTPKHLITATGQRVTLRCSPRSGDLSVYWYQQSLDQGLQFLIQYYNGEERAKGNILERFSAQQFPDLHSELNLSSLELGDSALYFCASSPGGGQETQYFGPGTRLLVL.

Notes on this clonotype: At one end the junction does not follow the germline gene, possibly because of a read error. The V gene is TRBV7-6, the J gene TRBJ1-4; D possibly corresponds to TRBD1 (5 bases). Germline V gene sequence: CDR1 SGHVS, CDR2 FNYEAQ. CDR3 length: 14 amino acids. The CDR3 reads CTSSLVEGDEKLFF. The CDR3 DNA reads TGTACCAGCAGCTTAGTCGAAGGGGATGAAAAACTGTTTTTT.

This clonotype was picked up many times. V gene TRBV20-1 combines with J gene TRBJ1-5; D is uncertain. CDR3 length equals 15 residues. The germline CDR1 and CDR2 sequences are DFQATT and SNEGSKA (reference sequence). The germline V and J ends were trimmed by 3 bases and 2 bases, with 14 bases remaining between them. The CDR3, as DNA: TGCAGTGCTAGCAGTCCCGGGGAGGGCAATCAGCCCCAGCATTTT. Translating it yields CSASSPGEGNQPQHF.

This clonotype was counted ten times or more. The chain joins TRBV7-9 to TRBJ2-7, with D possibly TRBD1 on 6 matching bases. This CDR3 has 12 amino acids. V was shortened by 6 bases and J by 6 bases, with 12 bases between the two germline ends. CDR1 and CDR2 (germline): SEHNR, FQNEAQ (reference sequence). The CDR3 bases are TGTGCCAGCAGTTCACAGGGCTTCGAGCAGTACTTC. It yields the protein CASSSQGFEQYF.

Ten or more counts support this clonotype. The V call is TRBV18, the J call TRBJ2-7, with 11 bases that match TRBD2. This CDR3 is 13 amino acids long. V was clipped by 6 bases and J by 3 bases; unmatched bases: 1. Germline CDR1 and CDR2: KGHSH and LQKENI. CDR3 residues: CASSTSGDYEQYF. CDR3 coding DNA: TGTGCCAGCTCGACTAGCGGGGACTACGAGCAGTACTTC.

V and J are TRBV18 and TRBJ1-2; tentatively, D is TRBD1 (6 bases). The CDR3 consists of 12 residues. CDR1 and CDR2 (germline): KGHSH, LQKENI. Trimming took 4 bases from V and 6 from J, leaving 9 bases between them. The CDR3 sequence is CASSQQGDGYTF. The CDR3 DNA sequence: TGTGCCAGCTCACAACAGGGTGATGGCTACACCTTC.

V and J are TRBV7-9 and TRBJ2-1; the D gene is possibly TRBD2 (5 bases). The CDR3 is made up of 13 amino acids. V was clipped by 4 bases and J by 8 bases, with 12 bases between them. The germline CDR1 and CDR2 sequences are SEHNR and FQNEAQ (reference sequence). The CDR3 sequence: CASSSAGWDEQFF. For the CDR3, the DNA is TGTGCCAGCAGCTCCGCGGGTTGGGATGAGCAGTTCTTC.

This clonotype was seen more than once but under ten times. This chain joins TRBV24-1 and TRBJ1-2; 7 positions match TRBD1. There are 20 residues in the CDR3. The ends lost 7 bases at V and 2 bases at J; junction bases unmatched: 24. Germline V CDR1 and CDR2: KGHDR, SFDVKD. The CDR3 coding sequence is TGTGCCACCAGCCCAGGACAGGTTTTGGACGTAGGACTTGCCAACTATGGCTACACCTTC. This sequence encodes CATSPGQVLDVGLANYGYTF.

The CDR3 nucleotides read TGTGCCAGCAGCTTAGCAATCGGGACAGGCACCGGGGAGCTGTTTTTT. The encoded protein is CASSLAIGTGTGELFF. The rearrangement uses TRBV7-8 and TRBJ2-2; 8 bases map to TRBD1. The CDR3 has 16 amino acids. Trimming at V came to 0 bases and at J to 4 bases, leaving 4 bases not matched to a gene. CDR1 SGHVS and CDR2 FQNEAQ come from the germline V gene.

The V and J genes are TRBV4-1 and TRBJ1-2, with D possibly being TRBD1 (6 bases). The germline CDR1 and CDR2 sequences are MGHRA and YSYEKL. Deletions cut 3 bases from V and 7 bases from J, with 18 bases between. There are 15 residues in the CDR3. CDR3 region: CASSHRQDTLGGYTF. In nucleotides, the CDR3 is TGCGCCAGCAGCCACCGACAGGATACACTGGGTGGCTACACCTTC.

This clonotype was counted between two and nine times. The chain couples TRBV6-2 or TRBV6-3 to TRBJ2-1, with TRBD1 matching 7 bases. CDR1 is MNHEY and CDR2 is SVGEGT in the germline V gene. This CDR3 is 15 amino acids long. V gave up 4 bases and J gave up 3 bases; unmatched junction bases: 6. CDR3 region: CASSWGTAYYNEQFF. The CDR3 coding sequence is TGTGCCAGCAGTTGGGGGACAGCGTACTACAATGAGCAGTTCTTC.

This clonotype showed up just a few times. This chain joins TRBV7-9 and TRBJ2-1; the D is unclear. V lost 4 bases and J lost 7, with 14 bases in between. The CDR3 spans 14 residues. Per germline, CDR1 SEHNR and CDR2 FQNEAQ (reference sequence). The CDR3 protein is CASSSPEDRNEQFF. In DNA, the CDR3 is TGTGCCAGCAGCTCCCCCGAGGACCGGAATGAGCAGTTCTTC.

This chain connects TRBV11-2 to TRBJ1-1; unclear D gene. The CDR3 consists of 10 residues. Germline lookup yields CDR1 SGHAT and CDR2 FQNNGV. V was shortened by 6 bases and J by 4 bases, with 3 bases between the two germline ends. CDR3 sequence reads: CASRGTEAFF. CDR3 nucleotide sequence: TGTGCCAGCAGAGGCACTGAAGCTTTCTTT.

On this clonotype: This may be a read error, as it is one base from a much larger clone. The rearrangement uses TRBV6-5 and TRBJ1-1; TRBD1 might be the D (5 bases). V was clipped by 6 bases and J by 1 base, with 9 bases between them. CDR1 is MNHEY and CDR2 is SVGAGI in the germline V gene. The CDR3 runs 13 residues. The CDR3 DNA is TGTGCCAGCAGCCATACAGGGAACACTGAAGCTTTCTTT. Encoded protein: CASSHTGNTEAFF.

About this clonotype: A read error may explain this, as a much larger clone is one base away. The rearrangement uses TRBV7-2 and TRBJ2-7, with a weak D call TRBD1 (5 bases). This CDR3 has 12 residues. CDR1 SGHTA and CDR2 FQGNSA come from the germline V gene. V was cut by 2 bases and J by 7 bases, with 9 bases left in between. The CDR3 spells CASSLRRDEQYF. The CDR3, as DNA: TGTGCCAGCAGCTTACGCAGGGATGAGCAGTACTTC.

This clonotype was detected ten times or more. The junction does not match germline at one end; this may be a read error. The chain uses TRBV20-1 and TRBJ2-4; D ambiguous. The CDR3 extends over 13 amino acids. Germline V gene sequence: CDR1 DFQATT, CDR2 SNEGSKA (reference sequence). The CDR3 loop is CSAQIGNKNIRYF. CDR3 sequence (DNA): TGCAGTGCCCAGATTGGGAACAAAAACATTCGGTACTTC.

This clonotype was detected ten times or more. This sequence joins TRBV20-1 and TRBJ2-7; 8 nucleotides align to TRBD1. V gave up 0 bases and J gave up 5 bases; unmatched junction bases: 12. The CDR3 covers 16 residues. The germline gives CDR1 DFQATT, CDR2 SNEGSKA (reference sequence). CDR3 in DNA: TGCAGTGCTAGAGACCCGGGGCAGGGGGCTTCTGACGAGCAGTACTTC. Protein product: CSARDPGQGASDEQYF.

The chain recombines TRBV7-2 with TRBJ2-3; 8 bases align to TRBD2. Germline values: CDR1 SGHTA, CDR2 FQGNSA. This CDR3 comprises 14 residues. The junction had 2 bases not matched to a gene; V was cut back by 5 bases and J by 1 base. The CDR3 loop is CASSPSGRTDTQYF. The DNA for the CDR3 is TGTGCCAGCAGCCCTAGCGGGCGCACAGATACGCAGTATTTT.

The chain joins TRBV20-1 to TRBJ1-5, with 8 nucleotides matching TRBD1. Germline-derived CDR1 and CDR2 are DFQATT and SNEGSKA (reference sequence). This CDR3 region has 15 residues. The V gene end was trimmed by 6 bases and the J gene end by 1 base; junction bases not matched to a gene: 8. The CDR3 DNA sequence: TGCAGTGCCGTGACAGGGGTACGAAGCAATCAGCCCCAGCATTTT. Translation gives CSAVTGVRSNQPQHF.